The sequence of this T cell receptor (beta chain) was determined in a study of beta chain features in type 1 diabetes. General study points: The VDJ junctions of type 1 diabetes patients carried fewer insertions and more deletions. Cells with high TCR expression could be over-represented by cDNA sequencing. All four CD4+ subsets from Type 1 diabetes patients carried moderately but significantly shorter TCRB CDR3s. In the patient group, naive, central memory and Treg TCRB repertoires seemed more alike than in the healthy donor group.

cDNA synthesis used the whole RNA isolate, giving expressed TCRB sequences. Clones were read by immunoSEQ multiplex PCR, and TCRdb kept only the in-frame ones, dropping some. Found here are some 900,000 clones, under 20% of them singletons; the top ten hold 0.02% to 0.025%. Remarks on this clone: Its antigen is not identified.

Trimming removed 0 bases at V and 9 bases at J, with 12 bases between. The CDR3 has 14 residues. Germline CDR1 reads MNHNS; CDR2 reads SASEGT. The rearrangement links TRBV6-1 to TRBJ2-1, with D hard to call. The sample taken for sequencing was naive CD4+ T cells from blood. The receptor was isolated from a woman aged 18-29 years in good health. The CDR3 is CASSEALALGEQFF. CDR3 nucleotide sequence: TGTGCCAGCAGTGAAGCGCTCGCCTTAGGTGAGCAGTTCTTC.